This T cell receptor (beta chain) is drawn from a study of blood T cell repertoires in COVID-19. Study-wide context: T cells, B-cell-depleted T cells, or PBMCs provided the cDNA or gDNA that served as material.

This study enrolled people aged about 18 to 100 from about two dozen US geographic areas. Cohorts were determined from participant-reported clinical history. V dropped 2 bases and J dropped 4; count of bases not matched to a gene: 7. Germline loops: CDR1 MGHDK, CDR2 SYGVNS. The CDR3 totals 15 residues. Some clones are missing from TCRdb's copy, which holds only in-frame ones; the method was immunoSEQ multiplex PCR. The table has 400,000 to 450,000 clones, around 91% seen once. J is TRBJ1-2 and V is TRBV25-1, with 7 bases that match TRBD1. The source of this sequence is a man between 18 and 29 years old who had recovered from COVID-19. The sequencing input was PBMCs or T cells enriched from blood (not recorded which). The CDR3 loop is CASSENRGSGYGYTF. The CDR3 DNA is TGTGCCAGCAGTGAAAACAGGGGTTCCGGCTATGGCTACACCTTC.